This TCR beta chain was recovered during a study of blood T cell repertoires in COVID-19. Study as a whole: T cells, B-cell-depleted T cells, or PBMCs supplied cDNA or gDNA.

Per the study methods: The assay estimated nucleated cells by amplifying reference gene primers. Generated by immunoSEQ multiplex PCR, the TCRdb table keeps only in-frame clones and is missing some. The V and J calls and the clone size are those of that table, but D and trimming were determined from the DNA. The table has hundreds of thousands of clones, 83% seen once. This CDR3 has 14 residues. Germline V lookup: CDR1 SGHDT, CDR2 YYEEEE. The germline V and J ends were trimmed by 3 bases and 6 bases, with 10 bases remaining between them. The rearrangement uses TRBV5-6 and TRBJ1-6, with a tentative D call TRBD1 (6 bases). The sequenced sample consisted of peripheral blood. The receptor was derived from a woman in her forties or fifties who had recovered from COVID-19. DNA for the CDR3: TGTGCCAGCAGCTCTGCAGGGGCTAATTCACCCCTCCACTTT. Amino acid sequence: CASSSAGANSPLHF.